By share, the clone carrying this T cell receptor (beta chain) counts as medium-sized. Antigen: not known. Study processing details: A classifier for distant metastasis in papillary thyroid cancer was constructed using CDR3 differences observed across clinicopathological groups. With MiXCR, TCRdb called clones anew from the PCR reads. TCRdb's processing, not the authors', yielded these V and J calls. The sample lists roughly 16,000 clones; 34% were seen once. This CDR3 region has 16 residues. Germline loops: CDR1 MNHEY, CDR2 SVGEGT. The junction had 2 bases not matched to a gene; V was cut back by 5 bases and J by 2 bases. Patients were all untreated before their thyroid surgery. The data derive from a study of metastatic and nonmetastatic thyroid tumors. As for the study in general: Across blood and tumor or nodule tissue, repertoires from malignant and benign thyroid patients were compared with one another.

The study's findings and limits: When malignant thyroid tumors were compared with benign nodules, TCR beta diversity was reportedly significantly higher in the malignant tumors. This held in both blood and tumor samples.

The clonotype originates from a female donor with papillary thyroid cancer or a benign thyroid nodule (not recorded which). Some clones in this sample may be carry-over from other donors' samples. The chain uses TRBV6-2 or TRBV6-3 and TRBJ2-5; TRBD2 matches at 16 bases. The sequenced sample consisted of tumor tissue. The chain's CDR3 is CASSQGLAGGQETQYF. CDR3 coding DNA: TGTGCCAGCAGTCAGGGACTAGCGGGGGGGCAAGAGACCCAGTACTTC.